Presented here are 10 T cell receptor beta chains from one specimen sequenced in a study of blood T cell repertoires in COVID-19. The method was immunoSEQ multiplex PCR; TCRdb's version includes in-frame clones alone and lacks a portion of them. Here the sample spans under 200,000 clones, approximately 81% being singletons. Sequences were obtained from PBMCs or T cells enriched from blood (not recorded which). All receptors come from a middle-aged woman with acute COVID-19.

The chain employs TRBV27 and TRBJ2-3; D call uncertain. The germline V and J ends were trimmed by 3 bases and 0 bases, with 7 bases remaining between them. Germline lookup yields CDR1 MNHEY and CDR2 SMNVEV (reference sequence). The CDR3 spans 14 residues. The chain's CDR3 is CASSLSRSTDTQYF. In DNA, the CDR3 is TGTGCCAGCAGTTTGTCGAGGAGCACAGATACGCAGTATTTT.

The chain is built from TRBV19 and TRBJ1-5; D remains ambiguous. The CDR3 length is 15 residues. V lost 3 bases to trimming and J lost 0 bases, with 9 bases between them. Per the germline V gene, CDR1 is LNHDA and CDR2 is SQIVND (reference sequence). The CDR3 loop reads CASSIGQASNQPQHF. The CDR3 DNA sequence: TGTGCCAGTAGTATTGGTCAGGCTAGCAATCAGCCCCAGCATTTT.

The J gene is TRBJ1-3, the V gene TRBV3-1 (or the pseudogene TRBV3-2); D is ambiguous. Trimming removed 1 base from V and 6 bases from J, with 10 bases in between. CDR1 and CDR2 from the germline V gene are LGHDT and YNNKEL (reference sequence). There are 14 residues in the CDR3. CDR3 protein: CASSQGRTLNTIYF. CDR3 nucleotides: TGTGCCAGCAGCCAAGGTCGGACTTTAAACACCATATATTTT.

The V call is TRBV19, the J call TRBJ1-2; TRBD1 aligns across 9 bases. Per the germline V gene, CDR1 is LNHDA and CDR2 is SQIVND (reference sequence). V lost 3 bases to trimming and J lost 2 bases; unmatched junction nucleotides: 1. This CDR3 comprises 14 residues. CDR3 coding DNA: TGTGCCAGTAGTATCGGGACAGGGAACTATGGCTACACCTTC. Amino acid sequence: CASSIGTGNYGYTF.

The chain recombines TRBV10-3 with TRBJ1-6; D ambiguous. The ends were cut back, 0 bases at V and 6 bases at J, with 6 bases in the middle. This CDR3 has 14 amino acids. CDR1 and CDR2 (germline): ENHRY, SYGVKD. The CDR3 nucleotides read TGTGCCATCAGTGAGTCCGACTTTAATTCACCCCTCCACTTT. Its translation: CAISESDFNSPLHF.

The genes are TRBV28 and TRBJ1-2, with a tentative D call TRBD1 (5 bases). V was trimmed by 2 bases and J by 2 bases, leaving 9 bases between them. The CDR3 has 14 amino acids. Germline-derived CDR1 and CDR2 are MDHEN and SYDVKM. CDR3 region: CASSLGQGNYGYTF. As DNA, the CDR3 is TGTGCCAGCAGTTTAGGGCAGGGAAACTATGGCTACACCTTC.

The J gene is TRBJ1-6, the V gene TRBV6-5; D remains unclear. V shed 7 bases and J shed 0 bases, with 7 bases lying between them. The CDR3 runs 14 residues. From germline, CDR1 is MNHEY and CDR2 SVGAGI. The CDR3 nucleotides read TGTGCCAGCACCGCGAGCTCCTATAATTCACCCCTCCACTTT. This encodes CASTASSYNSPLHF.

The V gene is TRBV7-8, the J gene TRBJ2-3; D may be TRBD2 (6 bases). This CDR3 has 15 residues. V was clipped by 1 base and J by 3 bases, with 11 bases between them. Germline V CDR1 and CDR2: SGHVS, FQNEAQ. CDR3 in amino acids: CASSLVPSVTDTQYF. The CDR3 DNA reads as TGTGCCAGCAGCTTAGTGCCTAGCGTGACAGATACGCAGTATTTT.

V and J are TRBV30 and TRBJ2-1; 14 bases map to TRBD2. CDR1 GTSNPN and CDR2 SVGIG come from the germline V gene (reference sequence). V lost 4 bases and J lost 4; bases outside the gene matches: 9. The CDR3 spans 17 residues. This CDR3 reads CAWNPGLAGELYNEQFF. Written as DNA, the CDR3 is TGTGCCTGGAACCCGGGACTAGCGGGAGAACTATACAATGAGCAGTTCTTC.

J is TRBJ1-6 and V is TRBV7-3; D remains unclear. The CDR3 loop spans 15 amino acids. Per the germline V gene, CDR1 is SGHTA and CDR2 is FQGTGA. The V gene lost 2 bases and the J gene lost 1 base, with 6 bases spanning the gap. CDR3 sequence: CASSLEGSYNSPLHF. The CDR3 bases are TGTGCCAGCAGCTTAGAGGGATCCTATAATTCACCCCTCCACTTT.